One TCR beta chain is described in this entry. What it binds is unknown. This entry belongs to a study of shared clonotypes between healthy human individuals. Study as a whole: Aged between 18 and 49, the donors were a couple of women and three men. CD4 naive and memory got three plates each, CD8 naive two, CD8 memory one. Overall study results and limits: Donor clonotype sharing was expected to depend on sequencing depth.

The CDR3 spans 15 residues. V dropped 6 bases and J dropped 3; count of bases not matched to a gene: 7. Germline lookup yields CDR1 SQVTM and CDR2 ANQGSEA. Sorted subsets were amplified in replicate PCRs using around 220 ng DNA, roughly 30,000 T cell genomes. Generated by immunoSEQ multiplex PCR, the TCRdb table keeps only in-frame clones and is missing some. This table holds under 2.5 million clones, around 92% found once. J is TRBJ2-1 and V is TRBV29-1; TRBD1 agrees at 11 bases. The source material was naive CD4+ T cells from PBMCs. Subset indicated: CD45RA+ positively selected. The sequence derives from a man between 18 and 35 years old in good health. Some clones in this sample may be carry-over from other donors' samples. The CDR3 sequence: CSVETGTGGYNEQFF. The CDR3 coding sequence is TGCAGCGTGGAAACCGGGACAGGGGGCTACAATGAGCAGTTCTTC.